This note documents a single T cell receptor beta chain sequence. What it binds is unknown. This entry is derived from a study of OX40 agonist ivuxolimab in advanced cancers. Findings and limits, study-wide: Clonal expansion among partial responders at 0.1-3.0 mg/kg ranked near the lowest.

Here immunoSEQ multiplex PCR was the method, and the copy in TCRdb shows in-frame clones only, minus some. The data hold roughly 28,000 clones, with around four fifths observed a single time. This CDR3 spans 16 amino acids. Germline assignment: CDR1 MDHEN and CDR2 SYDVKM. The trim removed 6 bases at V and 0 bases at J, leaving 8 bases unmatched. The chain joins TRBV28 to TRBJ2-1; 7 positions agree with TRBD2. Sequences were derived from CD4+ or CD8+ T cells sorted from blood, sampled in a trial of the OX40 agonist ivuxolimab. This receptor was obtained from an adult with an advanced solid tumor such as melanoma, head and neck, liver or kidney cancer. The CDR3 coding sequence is TGTGCCAGCAGAGATGGGGGGGTGAGCTCCTACAATGAGCAGTTCTTC. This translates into CASRDGGVSSYNEQFF.